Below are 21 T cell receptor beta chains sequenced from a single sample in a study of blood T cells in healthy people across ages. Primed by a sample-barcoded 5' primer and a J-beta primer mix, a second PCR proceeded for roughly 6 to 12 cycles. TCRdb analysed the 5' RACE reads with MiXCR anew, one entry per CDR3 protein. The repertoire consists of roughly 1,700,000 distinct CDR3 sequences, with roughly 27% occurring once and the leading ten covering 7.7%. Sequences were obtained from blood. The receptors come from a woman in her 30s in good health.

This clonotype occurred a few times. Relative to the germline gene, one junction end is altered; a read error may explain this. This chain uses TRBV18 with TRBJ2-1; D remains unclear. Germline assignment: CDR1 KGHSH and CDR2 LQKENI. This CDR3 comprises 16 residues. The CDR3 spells CASSPISPTPSNERFF. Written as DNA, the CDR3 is TGTGCCAGCTCACCTATTTCGCCGACTCCTTCCAATGAGCGGTTCTTC.

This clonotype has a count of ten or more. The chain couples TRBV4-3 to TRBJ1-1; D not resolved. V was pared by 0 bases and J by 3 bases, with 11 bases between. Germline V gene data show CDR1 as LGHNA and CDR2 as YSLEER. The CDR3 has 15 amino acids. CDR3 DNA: TGCGCCAGCAGCCAAGATTATGAGGTATACACTGAAGCTTTCTTT. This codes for CASSQDYEVYTEAFF.

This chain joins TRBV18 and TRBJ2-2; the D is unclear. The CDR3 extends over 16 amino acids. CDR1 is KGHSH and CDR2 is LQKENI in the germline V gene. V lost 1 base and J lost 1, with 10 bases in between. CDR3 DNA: TGTGCCAGCTCACCACGGCCTAGAGAGAACACCGGGGAGCTGTTTTTT. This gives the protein CASSPRPRENTGELFF.

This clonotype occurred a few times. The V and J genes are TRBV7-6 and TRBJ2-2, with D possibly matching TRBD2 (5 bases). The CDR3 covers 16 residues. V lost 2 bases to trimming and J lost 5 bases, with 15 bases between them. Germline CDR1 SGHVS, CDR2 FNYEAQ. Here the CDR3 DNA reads TGTGCCAGCAGCTTATTGCTAGCAACGATTACCGGGGAGCTGTTTTTT. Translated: CASSLLLATITGELFF.

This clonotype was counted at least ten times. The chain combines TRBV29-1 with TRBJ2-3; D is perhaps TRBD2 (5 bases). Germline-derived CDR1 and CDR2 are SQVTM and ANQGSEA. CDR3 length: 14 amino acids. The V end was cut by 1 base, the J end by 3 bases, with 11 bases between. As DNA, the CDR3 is TGCAGCGTTGAAGGGACTGGAGCGACAGATACGCAGTATTTT. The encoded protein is CSVEGTGATDTQYF.

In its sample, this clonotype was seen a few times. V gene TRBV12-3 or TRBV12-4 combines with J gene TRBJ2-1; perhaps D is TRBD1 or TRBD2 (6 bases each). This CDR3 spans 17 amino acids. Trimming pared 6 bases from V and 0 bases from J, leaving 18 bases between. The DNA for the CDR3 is TGTGCCAGCAGCCCCTCGGACCGGGGGCGCTCCTACAATGAGCAGTTCTTC. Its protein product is CASSPSDRGRSYNEQFF.

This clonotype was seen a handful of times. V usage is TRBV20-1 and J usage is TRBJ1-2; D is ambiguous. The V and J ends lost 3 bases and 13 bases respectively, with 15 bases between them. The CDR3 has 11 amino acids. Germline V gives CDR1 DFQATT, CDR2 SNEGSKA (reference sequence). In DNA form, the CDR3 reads TGCAGTGCTAGTCTTTTAAGTGCCTTCACCTTC. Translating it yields CSASLLSAFTF.

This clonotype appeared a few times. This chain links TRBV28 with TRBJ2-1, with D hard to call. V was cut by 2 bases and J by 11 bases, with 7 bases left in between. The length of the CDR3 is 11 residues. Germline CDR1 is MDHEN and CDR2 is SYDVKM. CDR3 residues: CASSLDLKQFF. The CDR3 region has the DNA TGTGCCAGCAGTTTAGACCTGAAGCAGTTCTTC.

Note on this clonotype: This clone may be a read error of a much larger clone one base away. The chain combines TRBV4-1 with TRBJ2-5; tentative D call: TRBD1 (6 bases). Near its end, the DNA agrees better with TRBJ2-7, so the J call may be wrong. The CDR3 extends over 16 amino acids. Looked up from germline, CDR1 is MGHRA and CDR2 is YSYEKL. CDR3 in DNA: TGCGCCAGCAGCCAAGACCCCCCAGGGGATCCCTACGAGCAGTACTTC. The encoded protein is CASSQDPPGDPYEQYF.

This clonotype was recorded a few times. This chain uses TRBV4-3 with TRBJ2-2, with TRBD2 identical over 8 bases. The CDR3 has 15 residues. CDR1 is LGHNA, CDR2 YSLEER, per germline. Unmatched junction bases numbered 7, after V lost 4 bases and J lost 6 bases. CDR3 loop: CASSRQRERSGELFF. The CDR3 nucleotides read TGCGCCAGCAGCCGCCAGCGGGAGAGATCCGGGGAGCTGTTTTTT.

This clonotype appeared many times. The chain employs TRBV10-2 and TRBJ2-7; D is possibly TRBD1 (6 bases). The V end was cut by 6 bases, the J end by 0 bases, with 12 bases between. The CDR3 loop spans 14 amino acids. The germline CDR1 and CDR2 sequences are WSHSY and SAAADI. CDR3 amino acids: CASRPRQDSYEQYF. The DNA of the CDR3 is TGCGCCAGCAGGCCTCGACAGGACTCCTACGAGCAGTACTTC.

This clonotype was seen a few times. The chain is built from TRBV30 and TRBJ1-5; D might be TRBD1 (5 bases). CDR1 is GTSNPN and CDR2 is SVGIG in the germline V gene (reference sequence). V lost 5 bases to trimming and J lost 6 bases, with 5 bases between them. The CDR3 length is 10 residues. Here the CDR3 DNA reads TGTGCCTGGCAGGGTCAGCCCCAGCATTTT. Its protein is CAWQGQPQHF.

The CDR3 reads CASSRDSWTQYF. CDR3 bases: TGTGCCAGCAGCCGGGACAGTTGGACCCAGTACTTC. The genes are TRBV6-2 or TRBV6-3 and TRBJ2-5, with 7 nucleotides matching TRBD1. J was trimmed by 7 bases and V by 6 bases; bases with no gene match: 5. This CDR3 comprises 12 residues. CDR1 is MNHEY, CDR2 SVGEGT, per germline.

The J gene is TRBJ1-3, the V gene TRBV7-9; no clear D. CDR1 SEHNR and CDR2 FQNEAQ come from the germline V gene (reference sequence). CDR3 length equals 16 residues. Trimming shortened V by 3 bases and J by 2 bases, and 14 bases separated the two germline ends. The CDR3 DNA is TGTGCCAGCAGCTTCTGGGCCTCGGCGCCTGGAAACACCATATATTTT. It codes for CASSFWASAPGNTIYF. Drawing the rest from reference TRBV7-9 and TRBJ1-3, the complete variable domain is DTGVSQNPRHKITKRGQNVTFRCDPISEHNRLYWYRQTLGQGPEFLTYFQNEAQLEKSRLLSDRFSAERPKGSFSTLEIQRTEQGDSAMYLCASSFWASAPGNTIYFGEGSWLTVV.

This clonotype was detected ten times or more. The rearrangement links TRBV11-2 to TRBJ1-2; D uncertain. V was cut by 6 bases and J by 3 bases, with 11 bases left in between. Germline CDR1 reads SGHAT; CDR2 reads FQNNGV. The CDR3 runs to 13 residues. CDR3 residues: CASSPAPHYGYTF. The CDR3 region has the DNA TGTGCCAGCAGTCCCGCCCCCCACTATGGCTACACCTTC.

The CDR3 sequence: CAISERGTSEGTQYF. The CDR3 DNA reads TGTGCCATCAGTGAGCGGGGGACTAGCGAAGGGACCCAGTACTTC. V is TRBV10-3 and J is TRBJ2-5; TRBD2 aligns across 10 bases. The CDR3 has 15 amino acids. Germline V CDR1 and CDR2: ENHRY, SYGVKD. V shed 2 bases, J shed 7 bases, and the junction held 7 bases outside the gene matches.

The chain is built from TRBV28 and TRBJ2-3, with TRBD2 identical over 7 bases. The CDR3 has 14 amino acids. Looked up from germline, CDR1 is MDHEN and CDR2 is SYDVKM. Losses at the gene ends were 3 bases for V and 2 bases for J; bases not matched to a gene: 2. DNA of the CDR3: TGTGCCAGCAGTTTTGGGGACTACACAGATACGCAGTATTTT. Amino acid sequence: CASSFGDYTDTQYF.

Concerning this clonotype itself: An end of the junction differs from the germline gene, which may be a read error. CDR3 protein: CASSGAGTTGWTGTQYF. The CDR3 DNA sequence: TGTGCCAGCAGTGGAGCAGGAACGACAGGGTGGACAGGTACGCAGTATTTT. This chain joins TRBV6-1 and TRBJ2-3, with 7 bases matching TRBD1. Germline lookup yields CDR1 MNHNS and CDR2 SASEGT. The CDR3 runs 17 residues.

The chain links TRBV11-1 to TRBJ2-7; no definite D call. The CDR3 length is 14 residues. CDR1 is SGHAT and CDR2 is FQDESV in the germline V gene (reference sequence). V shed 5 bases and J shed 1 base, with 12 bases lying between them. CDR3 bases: TGTGCCAGCAGCCCAGCTCGCGTATCCTACGAGCAGTACTTC. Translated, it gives CASSPARVSYEQYF.

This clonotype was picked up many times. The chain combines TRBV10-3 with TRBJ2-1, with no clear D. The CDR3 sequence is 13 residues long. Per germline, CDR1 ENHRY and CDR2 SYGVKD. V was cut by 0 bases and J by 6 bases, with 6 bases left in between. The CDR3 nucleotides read TGTGCCATCAGTGAGTCGGCGATCAATGAGCAGTTCTTC. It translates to CAISESAINEQFF.

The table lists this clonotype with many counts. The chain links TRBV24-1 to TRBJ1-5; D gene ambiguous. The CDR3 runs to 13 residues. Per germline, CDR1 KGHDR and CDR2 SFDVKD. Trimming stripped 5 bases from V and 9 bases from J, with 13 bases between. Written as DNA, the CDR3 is TGTGCCACCAGTGTGGCGGGCCAGATGCCCCAGCATTTT. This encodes CATSVAGQMPQHF.